Following are 31 T cell receptor beta chains from one sample sequenced in a study of cytomegalovirus exposure and HLA in healthy donors. Use of 60 Vbeta and 13 Jbeta primers characterized the PCR. Some clones are missing from TCRdb's copy, which holds only in-frame ones; the method was immunoSEQ multiplex PCR. The profile shows some 130,000 clones, roughly 78% of them singletons. Sequences were obtained from PBMCs. These receptors all come from a woman in her twenties or thirties in good health and CMV-seropositive.

In this sample, this clone turned up a few times. The chain joins TRBV5-4 to TRBJ1-1; 8 nucleotides agree with TRBD1. The CDR3 length is 15 residues. Germline V gene data show CDR1 as SGHNT and CDR2 as YYREEE (reference sequence). J was trimmed by 5 bases and V by 4 bases; bases with no gene match: 10. The CDR3 nucleotides are TGTGCCAGCAGCCCTCCAGGACAGGGATGGACTGAAGCTTTCTTT. Its translation is CASSPPGQGWTEAFF.

The V and J genes are TRBV7-2 and TRBJ1-2; no reliable D call. The V end was cut by 3 bases, the J end by 7 bases, with 15 bases between. The CDR3 runs 14 residues. CDR1 SGHTA and CDR2 FQGNSA come from the germline V gene. The CDR3 reads CASSFDKSAGGYTF. CDR3 nucleotide sequence: TGTGCCAGCAGCTTTGACAAGTCCGCGGGTGGCTACACCTTC.

The rearrangement links TRBV18 to TRBJ1-1, with TRBD1 as a possible D gene (6 bases). Trimming cost V 2 bases and J 2 bases, with 12 bases left between them. The CDR3 is made up of 15 amino acids. The germline CDR1 and CDR2 sequences are KGHSH and LQKENI. DNA of the CDR3: TGTGCCAGCTCACCAACCTTACAGGGAAACACTGAAGCTTTCTTT. The encoded protein is CASSPTLQGNTEAFF. The full variable domain, rest sourced from reference TRBV18 and TRBJ1-1, is NAGVMQNPRHLVRRRGQEARLRCSPMKGHSHVYWYRQLPEEGLKFMVYLQKENIIDESGMPKERFSAEFPKEGPSILRIQQVVRGDSAAYFCASSPTLQGNTEAFFGQGTRLTVV.

The chain joins TRBV5-1 to TRBJ2-7, with 8 bases fitting TRBD1. This CDR3 region has 16 residues. The germline V gene encodes CDR1 SGHRS and CDR2 YFSETQ. The ends lost 0 bases at V and 4 bases at J; junction bases unmatched: 9. The CDR3 loop is CASSLGLGQVIYEQYF. The CDR3 nucleotides read TGCGCCAGCAGCTTGGGTCTGGGACAGGTGATTTACGAGCAGTACTTC.

This clone appeared a single time. This chain uses TRBV9 with TRBJ1-6; 9 bases fit TRBD1. The J segment lost 11 bases and the V segment lost 3 bases, leaving 9 bases of the junction unmatched. Germline loops: CDR1 SGDLS, CDR2 YYNGEE. CDR3 length: 15 amino acids. The CDR3, as DNA: TGTGCCAGCAGCGCCTCCGGGACAGGGCAGACACCCCTCCACTTT. It codes for CASSASGTGQTPLHF.

The chain uses TRBV5-6 and TRBJ2-3; 9 bases are a match to TRBD1. CDR3 length equals 18 residues. After removal of 1 base from V and 2 bases from J, the junction contained 11 bases not matched to a gene. Germline CDR1 and CDR2: SGHDT and YYEEEE. The CDR3, as DNA: TGTGCCAGCAGCTTGTCGAGGGGGACAGGGCCTTACACAGATACGCAGTATTTT. Its protein is CASSLSRGTGPYTDTQYF.

The sample holds a few counts of this clone. The chain has TRBV2 and TRBJ2-3; 9 positions agree with TRBD2. Unmatched junction bases numbered 0, after V lost 4 bases and J lost 1 base. The CDR3 has 14 amino acids. Germline CDR1 reads SNHLY; CDR2 reads FYNNEI. Written as DNA, the CDR3 is TGTGCCAGCAGTGGACTAGCGGGCACAGATACGCAGTATTTT. Translated: CASSGLAGTDTQYF.

V gene TRBV30 combines with J gene TRBJ1-3; 7 bases agree with TRBD1. Germline trimming cut 3 bases from V and 0 bases from J; bases unmatched to any gene: 2. Germline V gene data show CDR1 as GTSNPN and CDR2 as SVGIG (reference sequence). The CDR3 totals 14 residues. The CDR3 nucleotides read TGTGCCTGGAGCAGGGACAGCTCTGGAAACACCATATATTTT. Protein sequence: CAWSRDSSGNTIYF.

The DNA of the CDR3 is TGCGCCAGCAGCTTAGACAAGGCCGATAATTCACCCCTCCACTTT. This translates into CASSLDKADNSPLHF. This chain uses TRBV5-1 with TRBJ1-6; D ambiguous. With 2 bases removed from V and 5 bases from J, the gap between germline ends came to 11 bases. The germline CDR1 and CDR2 sequences are SGHRS and YFSETQ. The CDR3 is 15 residues long.

The rearrangement joins TRBV7-9 to TRBJ1-1; perhaps TRBD1 as D (5 bases). This CDR3 has 12 residues. Looked up from germline, CDR1 is SEHNR and CDR2 is FQNEAQ (reference sequence). The V end was cut by 6 bases, the J end by 3 bases, with 8 bases between. Written as DNA, the CDR3 is TGTGCCAGCAGAGGACACTACACTGAAGCTTTCTTT. Translated, it gives CASRGHYTEAFF.

The chain combines TRBV9 with TRBJ1-2; TRBD1 matches 7 bases. CDR1 is SGDLS, CDR2 YYNGEE, per germline. V shed 3 bases and J 3 bases; nucleotides not matched to a gene: 11. There are 16 residues in the CDR3. CDR3 nucleotides: TGTGCCAGCAGCGCCCGTTCCGGGACAGTGCACTATGGCTACACCTTC. It encodes CASSARSGTVHYGYTF.

This clone was seen a handful of times. The J gene is TRBJ2-3, the V gene TRBV10-2; 14 bases align to TRBD2. The CDR3 loop spans 18 amino acids. Germline CDR1 is WSHSY and CDR2 is SAAADI. Losses at the gene ends were 7 bases for V and 6 bases for J; bases not matched to a gene: 15. CDR3 coding DNA: TGCGCCAGCACCATGACTAGCGGGGGGGCCACTGTCCTTGATACGCAGTATTTT. Translated, it gives CASTMTSGGATVLDTQYF.

The chain has TRBV4-3 and TRBJ2-7, with 9 bases fitting TRBD2. The CDR3 has 15 amino acids. With V trimmed by 1 base and J by 3 bases, 4 bases remained unmatched. Germline-derived CDR1 and CDR2 are LGHNA and YSLEER. CDR3 in DNA: TGCGCCAGCAGCCAAGGTGCGGGGGGGGTCTACGAGCAGTACTTC. This encodes CASSQGAGGVYEQYF.

The chain is built from TRBV6-5 and TRBJ2-5; no clear D gene. Germline V gene lookup returns CDR1 MNHEY and CDR2 SVGAGI. The V and J ends lost 4 bases and 3 bases respectively, with 6 bases between them. The CDR3 totals 12 residues. The CDR3 bases are TGTGCCAGCAGTTCGCGCGAAGAGACCCAGTACTTC. Amino acid sequence: CASSSREETQYF.

In its sample, this clone was seen a few times. The chain employs TRBV2 and TRBJ2-1; tentatively, D is TRBD1 (5 bases). Germline V gene data show CDR1 as SNHLY and CDR2 as FYNNEI. The CDR3 extends over 14 amino acids. V was clipped by 2 bases and J by 7 bases, with 12 bases between them. DNA for the CDR3: TGTGCCAGCAGTGAACGGCAGGGCTGGAATGAGCAGTTCTTC. Translated, it gives CASSERQGWNEQFF.

The chain uses TRBV7-2 and TRBJ2-5, with a possible D match to TRBD1 (5 bases). Between the trimmed V and J ends, which lost 5 bases and 1 base, there was a span of 11 bases. Germline V gives CDR1 SGHTA, CDR2 FQGNSA. The CDR3 spans 14 residues. CDR3 coding DNA: TGTGCCAGCAGCCGCCCTAGGGGCCAAGAGACCCAGTACTTC. Translating it yields CASSRPRGQETQYF.

The chain carries TRBV4-3 and TRBJ1-2, with TRBD1 matching 7 bases. The CDR3 has 14 residues. Per germline, CDR1 LGHNA and CDR2 YSLEER. The V segment lost 4 bases and the J segment 4 bases; nucleotides outside the gene matches: 6. CDR3 in DNA: TGCGCCAGCAGCCCCCGGACAGGACTCTATGGCTACACCTTC. This encodes CASSPRTGLYGYTF.

The rearrangement links TRBV7-3 to TRBJ2-1, with 9 bases identical to TRBD2. Germline V CDR1 and CDR2: SGHTA, FQGTGA. The junction had 8 bases not matched to a gene; V was cut back by 2 bases and J by 9 bases. This CDR3 has 15 residues. CDR3 coding DNA: TGTGCCAGCAGCTTAGGGCTGGGACTAGCCGGTGAGCAGTTCTTC. Residues: CASSLGLGLAGEQFF.

This clone was seen a single time. V usage is TRBV1 and J usage is TRBJ1-6; TRBD1 is the table's D call, not checked against the DNA. TRBV1 is a pseudogene locus. CDR3 length: 15 amino acids. The CDR3 protein is CTSSQSWACNSPLHF. The CDR3 DNA follows: TGCACCAGCAGCCAGAGCTGGGCCTGTAATTCACCCCTCCACTTT.

This clone came up a few times. This rearrangement joins TRBV13 to TRBJ2-7; 8 bases map to TRBD1. J was trimmed by 2 bases and V by 3 bases; bases with no gene match: 3. The CDR3 runs 14 residues. Germline values: CDR1 PRHDT, CDR2 FYEKMQ (reference sequence). The DNA for the CDR3 is TGTGCCAGCAGCTTCAGGGGGCAAACCTACGAGCAGTACTTC. It encodes CASSFRGQTYEQYF.

The V and J genes are TRBV7-9 and TRBJ1-1, with D tentatively TRBD1 (5 bases). This CDR3 is 14 amino acids long. V was clipped by 5 bases and J by 0 bases, with 10 bases between them. Germline V gives CDR1 SEHNR, CDR2 FQNEAQ (reference sequence). The CDR3 nucleotides read TGTGCCAGCAGCACGCAGGGCCTGAACACTGAAGCTTTCTTT. This sequence encodes CASSTQGLNTEAFF.

This clone has just a few counts. The chain employs TRBV5-1 and TRBJ2-1; TRBD1 matches at 10 bases. The V gene end was trimmed by 8 bases and the J gene end by 4 bases; junction bases not matched to a gene: 9. There are 15 residues in the CDR3. From germline, CDR1 is SGHRS and CDR2 YFSETQ. CDR3 sequence (DNA): TGCGCCAGTAGGGCCGGGACAGGGGATTACAATGAGCAGTTCTTC. It translates to CASRAGTGDYNEQFF. Full variable domain (rest looked up from reference TRBV5-1 and TRBJ2-1): KAGVTQTPRYLIKTRGQQVTLSCSPISGHRSVSWYQQTPGQGLQFLFEYFSETQRNKGNFPGRFSGRQFSNSRSEMNVSTLELGDSALYLCASRAGTGDYNEQFFGPGTRLTVL.

This rearrangement joins TRBV7-2 to TRBJ1-4, with D perhaps matching TRBD1 (5 bases). Trimming took 5 bases from V and 7 from J, leaving 17 bases between them. The germline V gene has CDR1 SGHTA and CDR2 FQGNSA. This CDR3 is 15 amino acids long. CDR3: CASSPFLGGSEKLFF. Written as DNA, the CDR3 is TGTGCCAGCAGCCCCTTTCTGGGGGGGAGTGAAAAACTGTTTTTT.

The V gene is TRBV7-2, the J gene TRBJ2-2, with D maybe TRBD1 (6 bases). CDR1 is SGHTA and CDR2 is FQGNSA in the germline V gene. V was trimmed by 6 bases and J by 3 bases, leaving 11 bases between them. The CDR3 is made up of 14 amino acids. The CDR3 coding sequence is TGTGCCAGCAGGGCTCAGGGGTACACCGGGGAGCTGTTTTTT. Translated, it gives CASRAQGYTGELFF.

This clone has a handful of counts. This chain connects TRBV6-5 to TRBJ1-2; perhaps TRBD1 as D (5 bases). The CDR3 is 16 amino acids. Per germline, CDR1 MNHEY and CDR2 SVGAGI. V shed 4 bases and J shed 3 bases, with 18 bases lying between them. CDR3 coding DNA: TGTGCCAGCAGTTTTTATCGCGCAGGGTCGTACTATGGCTACACCTTC. Translated, it gives CASSFYRAGSYYGYTF.

J is TRBJ1-2 and V is TRBV27; 8 nucleotides agree with TRBD1. Germline trimming cut 8 bases from V and 5 bases from J; bases unmatched to any gene: 10. The CDR3 totals 14 residues. Germline V gene sequence: CDR1 MNHEY, CDR2 SMNVEV (reference sequence). CDR3 protein: CASRKTGEIYGYTF. Written as DNA, the CDR3 is TGTGCCAGCCGCAAGACAGGGGAGATTTATGGCTACACCTTC.

The V gene is TRBV7-2, the J gene TRBJ2-2; 8 bases agree with TRBD1. Unmatched junction bases numbered 9, after V lost 4 bases and J lost 5 bases. Per the germline V gene, CDR1 is SGHTA and CDR2 is FQGNSA. The length of the CDR3 is 16 residues. DNA for the CDR3: TGTGCCAGCAGCTATACTCAGGGGGCAGCTACCGGGGAGCTGTTTTTT. It specifies CASSYTQGAATGELFF.

The chain recombines TRBV13 with TRBJ2-7, with a weak D call TRBD1 (6 bases). Germline V gives CDR1 PRHDT, CDR2 FYEKMQ (reference sequence). V was clipped by 0 bases and J by 2 bases, with 11 bases between them. The CDR3 consists of 15 residues. The CDR3 here is CASSLGGGFTYEQYF. In DNA form, the CDR3 reads TGTGCCAGCAGCTTAGGAGGGGGATTTACCTACGAGCAGTACTTC.

This clone was seen more than once but under ten times. The J gene is TRBJ1-4, the V gene TRBV9; D may be TRBD1 (5 bases). This CDR3 has 18 residues. The germline gives CDR1 SGDLS, CDR2 YYNGEE. V lost 0 bases to trimming and J lost 5 bases, with 20 bases between them. This CDR3 is CASSVGLGAGVANEKLFF. The CDR3 coding sequence is TGTGCCAGCAGCGTAGGTTTAGGTGCGGGGGTCGCCAATGAAAAACTGTTTTTT. The full variable domain, rest sourced from reference TRBV9 and TRBJ1-4, is DSGVTQTPKHLITATGQRVTLRCSPRSGDLSVYWYQQSLDQGLQFLIQYYNGEERAKGNILERFSAQQFPDLHSELNLSSLELGDSALYFCASSVGLGAGVANEKLFFGSGTQLSVL.

The rearrangement joins TRBV19 to TRBJ2-2, with TRBD1 as a possible D gene (5 bases). This CDR3 comprises 14 residues. The ends were cut back, 5 bases at V and 5 bases at J, with 12 bases in the middle. The V gene's germline CDR1 is LNHDA and CDR2 SQIVND (reference sequence). DNA for the CDR3: TGTGCCAGTAGTTTTGTGGGGCGGACCGGGGAGCTGTTTTTT. This codes for CASSFVGRTGELFF.

The chain links TRBV11-2 to TRBJ2-3; perhaps TRBD2 as D (6 bases). There are 14 residues in the CDR3. V dropped 1 base and J dropped 3 bases, with 8 bases sitting between them. Germline assignment: CDR1 SGHAT and CDR2 FQNNGV. CDR3 coding DNA: TGTGCCAGCAGCTTAGTGGAGGGTACAGATACGCAGTATTTT. Amino acid sequence: CASSLVEGTDTQYF.